The rows below give T cell receptor beta chains drawn from one sample of a study of T cell responses to AZD1222 COVID-19 vaccine. Assay: immunoSEQ multiplex PCR; the TCRdb copy retains only in-frame clones and omits some. Seen here are under 95,000 clones, under 90% observed once, and the top ten hold less than 2.5%. The starting material was peripheral blood, obtained on day 0 of AZD1222 vaccination. All receptors come from an adult in good health. Each CDR3 is given with its conserved first and last residue. The order of the fields is J gene, V gene, CDR3 protein.

>TRBJ2-1|TRBV4-3
CASSQGTGDNEQFF
>TRBJ2-3|TRBV27
CASRSGAITDTQYF
>TRBJ1-1|TRBV10-2
CASSTGSGPEAFF
>TRBJ1-1|TRBV6-5
CASSPGSGEAFF
>TRBJ1-2|TRBV12-3/TRBV12-4
CASSQGGVYGYTF
>TRBJ1-1|TRBV30
CAWSKNQNHRPEAFF
>TRBJ2-4|TRBV29-1
CSVPGLGGDIQYF
>TRBJ2-7|TRBV4-3
CASSQDNIRSYEQYF
>TRBJ2-1|TRBV27
CASSLSLAAYNEQFF
>TRBJ2-1|TRBV7-3
CASSFQGRLNNEQFF
>TRBJ2-5|TRBV3-1/TRBV3-2
CASSPPTGAQETQYF
>TRBJ2-7|TRBV27
CASSLAGMGAYEQYF
>TRBJ1-2|TRBV15
CATSRAEGLPSSYGYTF
>TRBJ2-1|TRBV7-3
CASSLGLASYNEQFF
>TRBJ2-3|TRBV3-1/TRBV3-2
CASRLEGGTQYF
>TRBJ1-2|TRBV3-1/TRBV3-2
CASSQVGSGGYTF
>TRBJ2-3|TRBV29-1
CSVGGEGTDTQYF
>TRBJ1-2|TRBV2
CARRPGQYTNYGYTF
>TRBJ2-1|TRBV5-1
CASSLAGRGRNEQFF
>TRBJ1-6|TRBV5-1
CASSLAPAVYSPLHF
>TRBJ2-7|TRBV7-3
CASSLRHSGEQYF
>TRBJ2-1|TRBV9
CASSTGQGENEQFF
>TRBJ2-1|TRBV6-2/TRBV6-3
CASSPGSADYNEQFF
>TRBJ1-6|TRBV3-1/TRBV3-2
CASSFARGGSSSPLHF